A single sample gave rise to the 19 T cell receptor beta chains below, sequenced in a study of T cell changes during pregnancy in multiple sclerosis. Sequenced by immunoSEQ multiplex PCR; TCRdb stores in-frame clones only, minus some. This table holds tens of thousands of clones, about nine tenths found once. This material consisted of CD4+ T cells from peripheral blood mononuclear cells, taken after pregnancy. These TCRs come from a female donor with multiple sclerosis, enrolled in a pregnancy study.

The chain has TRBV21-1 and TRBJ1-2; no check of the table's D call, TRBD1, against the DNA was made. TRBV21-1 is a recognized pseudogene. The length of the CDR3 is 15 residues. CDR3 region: CASSSSGTYRYGYTF. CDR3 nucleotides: TGTGCCAGCAGCTCCTCCGGGACATATAGGTATGGCTACACCTTC.

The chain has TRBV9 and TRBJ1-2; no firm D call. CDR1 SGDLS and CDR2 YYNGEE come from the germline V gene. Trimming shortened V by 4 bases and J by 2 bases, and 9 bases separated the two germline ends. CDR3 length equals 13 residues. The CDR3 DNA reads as TGTGCCAGCAGCCTGGACTGGAACTATGGCTACACCTTC. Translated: CASSLDWNYGYTF.

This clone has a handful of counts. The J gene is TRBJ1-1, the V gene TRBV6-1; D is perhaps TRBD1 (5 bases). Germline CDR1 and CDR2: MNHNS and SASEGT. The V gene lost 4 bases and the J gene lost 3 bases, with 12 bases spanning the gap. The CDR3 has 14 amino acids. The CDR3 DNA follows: TGTGCCAGCAGTGGGCGGGGCTTGGACACTGAAGCTTTCTTT. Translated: CASSGRGLDTEAFF.

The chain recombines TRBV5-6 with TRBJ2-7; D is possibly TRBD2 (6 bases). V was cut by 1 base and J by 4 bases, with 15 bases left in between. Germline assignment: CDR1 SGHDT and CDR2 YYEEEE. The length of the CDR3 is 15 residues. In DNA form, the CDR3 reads TGTGCCAGCAGCTTGTCCGGTTTGGGGGGATACGAGCAGTACTTC. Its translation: CASSLSGLGGYEQYF.

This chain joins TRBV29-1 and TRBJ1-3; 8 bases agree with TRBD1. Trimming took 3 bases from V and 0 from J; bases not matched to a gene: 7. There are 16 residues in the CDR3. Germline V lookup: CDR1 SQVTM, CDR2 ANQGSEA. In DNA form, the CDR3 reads TGCAGCGTTGACCTCGGGACAGGACACTCTGGAAACACCATATATTTT. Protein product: CSVDLGTGHSGNTIYF.

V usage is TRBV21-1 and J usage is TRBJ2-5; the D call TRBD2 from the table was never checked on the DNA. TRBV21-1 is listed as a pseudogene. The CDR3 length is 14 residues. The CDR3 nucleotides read TGTGCCAGCAGCGAACTAGTGCCGAAAGAGACCCAGTACTTC. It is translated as CASSELVPKETQYF.

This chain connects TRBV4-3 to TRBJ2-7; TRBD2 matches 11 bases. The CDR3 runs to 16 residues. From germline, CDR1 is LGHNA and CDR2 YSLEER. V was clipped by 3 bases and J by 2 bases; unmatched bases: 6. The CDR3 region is CASSQGTSGGTYEQYF. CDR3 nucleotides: TGCGCCAGCAGCCAGGGCACTAGCGGGGGAACCTACGAGCAGTACTTC.

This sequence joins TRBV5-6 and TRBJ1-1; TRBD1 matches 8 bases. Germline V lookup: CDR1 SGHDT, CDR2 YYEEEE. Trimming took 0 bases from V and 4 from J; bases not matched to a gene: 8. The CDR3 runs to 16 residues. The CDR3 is CASSLGQGSPSTEAFF. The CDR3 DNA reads TGTGCCAGCAGCTTGGGACAGGGGAGCCCCAGCACTGAAGCTTTCTTT.

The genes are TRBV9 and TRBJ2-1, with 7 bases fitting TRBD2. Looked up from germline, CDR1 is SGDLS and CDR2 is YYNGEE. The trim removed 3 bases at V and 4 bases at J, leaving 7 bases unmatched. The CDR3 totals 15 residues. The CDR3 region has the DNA TGTGCCAGCAGCGCCCGGGACTACCCTTACAATGAGCAGTTCTTC. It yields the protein CASSARDYPYNEQFF.

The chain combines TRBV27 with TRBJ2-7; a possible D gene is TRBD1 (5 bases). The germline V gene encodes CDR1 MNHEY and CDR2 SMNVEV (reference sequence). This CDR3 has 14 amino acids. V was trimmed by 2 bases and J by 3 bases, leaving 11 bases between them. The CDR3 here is CASSLRAGYYEQYF. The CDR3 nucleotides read TGTGCCAGCAGTTTAAGGGCAGGGTACTACGAGCAGTACTTC.

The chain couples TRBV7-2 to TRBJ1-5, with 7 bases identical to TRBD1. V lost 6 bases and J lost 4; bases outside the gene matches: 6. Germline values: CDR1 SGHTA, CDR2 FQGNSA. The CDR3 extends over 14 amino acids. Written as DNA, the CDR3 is TGTGCCAGCAGTACGACAGGGCCTAATCAGCCCCAGCATTTT. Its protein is CASSTTGPNQPQHF.

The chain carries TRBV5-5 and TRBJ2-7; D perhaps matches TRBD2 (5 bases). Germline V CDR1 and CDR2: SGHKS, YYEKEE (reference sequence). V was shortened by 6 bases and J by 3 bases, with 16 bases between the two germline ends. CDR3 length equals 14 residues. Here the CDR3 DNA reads TGTGCCAGCAACCCGACGGGAACCTACTACGAGCAGTACTTC. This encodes CASNPTGTYYEQYF.

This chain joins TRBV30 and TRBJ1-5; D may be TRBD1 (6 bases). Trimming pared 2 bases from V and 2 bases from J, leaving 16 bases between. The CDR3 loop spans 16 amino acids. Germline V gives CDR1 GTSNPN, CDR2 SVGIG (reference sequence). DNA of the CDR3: TGTGCCTGGAGTAGGGGGGGCAGCAAACGCAATCAGCCCCAGCATTTT. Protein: CAWSRGGSKRNQPQHF.

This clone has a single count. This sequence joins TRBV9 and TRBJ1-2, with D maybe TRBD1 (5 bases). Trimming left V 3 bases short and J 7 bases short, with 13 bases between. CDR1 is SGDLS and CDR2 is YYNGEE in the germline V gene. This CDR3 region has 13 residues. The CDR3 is CASSAVQGIGYTF. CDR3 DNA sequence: TGTGCCAGCAGCGCCGTCCAGGGAATTGGCTACACCTTC.

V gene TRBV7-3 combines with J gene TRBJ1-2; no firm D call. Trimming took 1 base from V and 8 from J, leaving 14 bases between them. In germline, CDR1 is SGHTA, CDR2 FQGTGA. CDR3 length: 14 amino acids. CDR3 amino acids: CASSLMVGNGGYTF. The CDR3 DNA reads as TGTGCCAGCAGCTTAATGGTCGGGAATGGCGGCTACACCTTC.

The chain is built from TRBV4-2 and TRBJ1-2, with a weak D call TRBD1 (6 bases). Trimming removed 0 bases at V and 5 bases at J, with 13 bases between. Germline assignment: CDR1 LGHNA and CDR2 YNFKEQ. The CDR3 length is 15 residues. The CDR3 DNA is TGTGCCAGCAGCCAAGAAGGAGGGGGAGGGTATGGCTACACCTTC. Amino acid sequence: CASSQEGGGGYGYTF.

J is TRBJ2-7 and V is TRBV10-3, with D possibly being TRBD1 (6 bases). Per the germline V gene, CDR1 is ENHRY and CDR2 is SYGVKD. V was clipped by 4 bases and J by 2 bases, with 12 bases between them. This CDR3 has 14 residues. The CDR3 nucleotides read TGTGCCATCAGTGTCAACAGGGCCCCCTACGAGCAGTACTTC. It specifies CAISVNRAPYEQYF.

The CDR3 loop is CSVVSLAGAGGYGYTF. CDR3 in DNA: TGCAGCGTTGTGTCCCTCGCGGGGGCTGGGGGCTATGGCTACACCTTC. The V gene is TRBV29-1, the J gene TRBJ1-2, with D maybe TRBD1 (6 bases). Germline CDR1 and CDR2: SQVTM and ANQGSEA. Trimming left V 4 bases short and J 4 bases short, with 22 bases between. The CDR3 loop spans 16 amino acids.

In DNA, the CDR3 is TGTGCCAGCAGCTTAGGTGGCCACTACGAGCAGTACTTC. This sequence encodes CASSLGGHYEQYF. The chain is built from TRBV13 and TRBJ2-7; D gene unclear. CDR3 length equals 13 residues. Trimming left V 0 bases short and J 3 bases short, with 6 bases between. The V gene's germline CDR1 is PRHDT and CDR2 FYEKMQ (reference sequence).